These 14 T cell receptor beta chains originate from one sample sequenced in a study of T cells after yellow fever vaccination. TCRdb reanalysed the 5' RACE reads using MiXCR and keeps one entry per CDR3 protein. The sample shows more than 300,000 distinct CDR3 sequences, about 10% of them seen only once. The sample was CD4+ T cells sorted from PBMCs, taken 45 days after the yellow fever booster vaccination. These receptors were collected from a man younger than 35 who received the YFV17D yellow fever vaccine.

This clonotype was observed a handful of times. The J gene is TRBJ1-4, the V gene TRBV29-1; 8 nucleotides match TRBD1. V lost 6 bases, J lost 7 bases, and 7 bases stayed unmatched. Germline CDR1 reads SQVTM; CDR2 reads ANQGSEA. CDR3 size: 13 residues. CDR3 nucleotides: TGCAGCGTCGACTCAGGGGGCGGTGAAAAACTGTTTTTT. Protein sequence: CSVDSGGGEKLFF. The full variable domain, its missing parts supplied by reference TRBV29-1 and TRBJ1-4, is SAVISQKPSRDICQRGTSLTIQCQVDSQVTMMFWYRQQPGQSLTLIATANQGSEATYESGFVIDKFPISRPNLTFSTLTVSNMSPEDSSIYLCSVDSGGGEKLFFGSGTQLSVL.

The V gene is TRBV24-1, the J gene TRBJ1-5; 9 bases match TRBD1. The CDR3 runs 13 residues. J lost 3 bases, V lost 9 bases, and 2 bases had no gene match. Germline CDR1 KGHDR, CDR2 SFDVKD. The chain's CDR3 is CATGTGLNQPQHF. The CDR3 region has the DNA TGTGCCACCGGGACAGGGCTCAATCAGCCCCAGCATTTT.

This clonotype was counted at least ten times. The rearrangement links TRBV5-1 to TRBJ2-3, with a tentative D call TRBD2 (5 bases). This CDR3 comprises 14 residues. Germline CDR1 reads SGHRS; CDR2 reads YFSETQ. V gave up 0 bases and J gave up 4 bases, with 9 bases separating them. Written as DNA, the CDR3 is TGCGCCAGCAGCTTGGACGGGGTCCCAGATACGCAGTATTTT. Residues: CASSLDGVPDTQYF.

This clonotype has more than one count but fewer than ten. The chain is built from TRBV7-9 and TRBJ2-3; 9 nucleotides align to TRBD1. Germline values: CDR1 SEHNR, CDR2 FQNEAQ (reference sequence). This CDR3 is built from 13 residues. CDR3 coding DNA: TGTGCTCCGGGACAGGGAAGTAGGGATACGCAGTATTTT. This sequence encodes CAPGQGSRDTQYF.

There are a few counts of this clonotype. The genes are TRBV5-1 and TRBJ2-7, with D possibly TRBD2 on 6 matching bases. Germline-derived CDR1 and CDR2 are SGHRS and YFSETQ. V was trimmed by 4 bases and J by 0 bases, leaving 14 bases between them. The CDR3 is 15 amino acids. The CDR3 here is CASSPRGGNSYEQYF. In DNA form, the CDR3 reads TGCGCCAGCAGCCCCCGGGGCGGGAACTCCTACGAGCAGTACTTC.

The J gene is TRBJ1-1, the V gene TRBV12-3 or TRBV12-4; the D gene is possibly TRBD1 (5 bases). This CDR3 spans 13 amino acids. Trimming took off 2 bases at V and 8 bases at J, with 12 bases between the two ends. The CDR3 bases are TGTGCCAGCAGTTTATGGGGGTCTAACGAAGCTTTCTTT. It is translated as CASSLWGSNEAFF.

This clonotype was observed a handful of times. The V and J genes are TRBV2 and TRBJ2-7, with a tentative D call TRBD2 (5 bases). There are 13 residues in the CDR3. V was trimmed by 0 bases and J by 6 bases, leaving 9 bases between them. CDR1 SNHLY and CDR2 FYNNEI come from the germline V gene. CDR3 nucleotide sequence: TGTGCCAGCAGTGAAGCGCCCGGGGTCGAGCAGTACTTC. Protein sequence: CASSEAPGVEQYF.

The chain carries TRBV7-6 and TRBJ1-2; 7 bases match TRBD1. The CDR3 contains 13 residues. The trim removed 5 bases at V and 7 bases at J, leaving 7 bases unmatched. CDR1 is SGHVS and CDR2 is FNYEAQ in the germline V gene. The CDR3 nucleotides are TGTGCCAGCAGCCCCGCCAGGGGGGGTGGCTACACCTTC. This gives the protein CASSPARGGGYTF.

This clonotype appeared a few times. The chain is built from TRBV5-1 and TRBJ1-1; no reliable D call. This CDR3 has 13 residues. The V gene's germline CDR1 is SGHRS and CDR2 YFSETQ. V lost 7 bases and J lost 4, with 14 bases in between. The CDR3 region has the DNA TGCGCCAGCGGGCGGGGATTGGGCACTGAAGCTTTCTTT. Protein: CASGRGLGTEAFF.

This clonotype was counted many times. V usage is TRBV5-1 and J usage is TRBJ2-2, with a tentative D call TRBD2 (6 bases). The CDR3 is 15 amino acids. Germline-derived CDR1 and CDR2 are SGHRS and YFSETQ. Trimming shortened V by 4 bases and J by 2 bases, and 12 bases separated the two germline ends. The CDR3 DNA sequence: TGCGCCAGCAGCGCACCGGGACTTAACACCGGGGAGCTGTTTTTT. Translation gives CASSAPGLNTGELFF.

The table lists this clonotype with many counts. The chain carries TRBV7-2 and TRBJ2-3; D ambiguous. V gave up 2 bases and J gave up 4 bases, with 4 bases separating them. Germline V gives CDR1 SGHTA, CDR2 FQGNSA. This CDR3 region has 12 residues. The DNA of the CDR3 is TGTGCCAGCAGCTTATATTCAGATACGCAGTATTTT. It specifies CASSLYSDTQYF.

The chain recombines TRBV7-9 with TRBJ2-2, with D perhaps TRBD1 or TRBD2 (5 bases each). CDR3 length: 16 residues. CDR1 and CDR2 from the germline V gene are SEHNR and FQNEAQ (reference sequence). V was clipped by 1 base and J by 4 bases, with 13 bases between them. CDR3: CASSLVESGTTGELFF. In DNA, the CDR3 is TGTGCCAGCAGCTTAGTCGAGTCAGGGACCACCGGGGAGCTGTTTTTT.

The V call is TRBV28, the J call TRBJ2-5, with D uncertain. CDR1 is MDHEN and CDR2 is SYDVKM in the germline V gene. V gave up 3 bases and J gave up 2 bases, with 10 bases separating them. CDR3 length: 14 amino acids. CDR3 DNA sequence: TGTGCCAGCAGTTTGGAGCAGCTACAAGAGACCCAGTACTTC. This gives the protein CASSLEQLQETQYF.

V gene TRBV12-3 or TRBV12-4 combines with J gene TRBJ1-1; maybe TRBD1 (6 bases). The CDR3 covers 14 residues. The V end was cut by 5 bases, the J end by 4 bases, with 14 bases between. The CDR3 DNA follows: TGTGCCAGCAGTCCACCGGGGGCGAGCACTGAAGCTTTCTTT. It encodes CASSPPGASTEAFF.